This TCR beta chain is drawn from a study of blood T cell repertoires in COVID-19. There are 16 residues in the CDR3. Germline assignment: CDR1 LNHDA and CDR2 SQIVND (reference sequence). V gave up 3 bases and J gave up 1 base, with 14 bases separating them. Using immunoSEQ multiplex PCR, the repertoire was profiled, and TCRdb retains in-frame clones only, with some absent. The sample includes about 49,000 clones, 70% to 90% of them seen just once. The clonotype was recovered from a man aged 35 to 55 with active COVID-19. This sequence joins TRBV19 and TRBJ2-3; D perhaps matches TRBD1 (5 bases). The specimen was peripheral blood. The chain's CDR3 is CASSIGRVGGTDTQYF. CDR3 coding DNA: TGTGCCAGTAGTATTGGCAGGGTTGGGGGCACAGATACGCAGTATTTT.